The rows below give T cell receptor beta chains drawn from one sample of a study of regulatory T cells in long-lasting Graves disease. In TCRdb, the multiplex PCR reads were re-called with MiXCR into one record per CDR3 protein. The data hold under 300,000 distinct CDR3 sequences, with 18% observed a single time. In addition, the sample was reused for a study of T cells in Graves' hyperthyroidism and ophthalmopathy.

Specimen: peripheral blood mononuclear cells (PBMCs), collected at new diagnosis, from a patient treated with antithyroid drugs. These receptors originate from a woman aged 30 to 39 with Graves disease. CDR3s leave out the opening cysteine and the closing phenylalanine or tryptophan.

j_gene: TRBJ2-1; v_gene: TRBV9; CDR3aa: ASSGPSNEQF
j_gene: NA; v_gene: TRBV5-6; CDR3aa: ASSYSRTGSGRETQY
j_gene: TRBJ2-5; v_gene: TRBV7-2; CDR3aa: ASSPGQGKETQY
j_gene: TRBJ2-7; v_gene: TRBV27; CDR3aa: ASSLGRPSYEQY
j_gene: TRBJ2-6; v_gene: TRBV29-1; CDR3aa: SVEARAGTGTSGANVLT
j_gene: TRBJ1-5; v_gene: TRBV2; CDR3aa: ASSYDIPETAGNNQPQH
j_gene: TRBJ2-3; v_gene: TRBV7-9; CDR3aa: ASSSGGTGVTDTQY
j_gene: TRBJ1-5; v_gene: TRBV19; CDR3aa: ASSIQTNQPQH
j_gene: TRBJ2-7; v_gene: TRBV19; CDR3aa: ATAGDVHSYEQY
j_gene: TRBJ2-1; v_gene: TRBV7-9; CDR3aa: ASSSKGLAGAPSYNEQF
j_gene: TRBJ2-1; v_gene: TRBV19; CDR3aa: ASTPPGGNEQF
j_gene: TRBJ1-1; v_gene: TRBV5-1; CDR3aa: ASSPGEPDSTEAF
j_gene: TRBJ2-2; v_gene: TRBV18; CDR3aa: ASSPRQDTGELF
j_gene: TRBJ2-7; v_gene: TRBV18; CDR3aa: ASSPGQGFSSYEQY
j_gene: TRBJ1-1; v_gene: TRBV29-1; CDR3aa: SVEEFGAGEAF
j_gene: TRBJ2-7; v_gene: TRBV5-1; CDR3aa: ASSYDRGPYEQY
j_gene: TRBJ1-2; v_gene: TRBV5-1; CDR3aa: ASSLTGFGYT
j_gene: TRBJ2-1; v_gene: TRBV5-1; CDR3aa: ASSLSGGSSYNEQF
j_gene: TRBJ1-4; v_gene: TRBV20-1; CDR3aa: SARTALNEKLF
j_gene: TRBJ1-2; v_gene: TRBV29-1; CDR3aa: SVVKGGSRGGYT
j_gene: TRBJ2-1; v_gene: TRBV9; CDR3aa: ASSVAQRSDEQF
j_gene: TRBJ2-4; v_gene: TRBV2; CDR3aa: ASSERQGLNIQY
j_gene: TRBJ1-1; v_gene: TRBV3-1; CDR3aa: ASSQDQGSAAF
j_gene: TRBJ1-2; v_gene: TRBV6-1; CDR3aa: ASSRDGQSNYGYT
j_gene: TRBJ2-7; v_gene: TRBV20-1; CDR3aa: SASTRGVYEQY
j_gene: TRBJ1-2; v_gene: TRBV20-1; CDR3aa: SARRQGRDGYT
j_gene: TRBJ2-7; v_gene: TRBV2; CDR3aa: ASSEARDPYEQY
j_gene: TRBJ2-1; v_gene: TRBV2; CDR3aa: ASRVTSGRRDEQF
j_gene: TRBJ1-4; v_gene: TRBV12-3/TRBV12-4; CDR3aa: ASSRGAANEKLF
j_gene: TRBJ1-5; v_gene: TRBV24-1; CDR3aa: ATRRQLGQPQH
j_gene: TRBJ2-6; v_gene: TRBV10-2; CDR3aa: ASSVSSGASGANVLT
j_gene: TRBJ2-3; v_gene: TRBV29-1; CDR3aa: SVAVSTDTQY
j_gene: TRBJ1-4; v_gene: TRBV12-5; CDR3aa: ASGQGTSNEKLF
j_gene: TRBJ2-7; v_gene: TRBV20-1; CDR3aa: SARPLALNEQY
j_gene: TRBJ2-7; v_gene: TRBV7-3; CDR3aa: ASSEGGPKEQY
j_gene: TRBJ1-5; v_gene: TRBV7-9; CDR3aa: ASSLPGTNQPQH
j_gene: TRBJ1-1; v_gene: TRBV7-3; CDR3aa: ASGLTPDSNTEAF
j_gene: TRBJ1-5; v_gene: TRBV4-1; CDR3aa: ASSQEGSGLGNQPQH
j_gene: TRBJ2-1; v_gene: TRBV18; CDR3aa: ASSPLAGEYNEQF
j_gene: TRBJ1-3; v_gene: TRBV12-3/TRBV12-4; CDR3aa: ASSLDRGRGNTIY
j_gene: TRBJ2-4; v_gene: TRBV12-3/TRBV12-4; CDR3aa: ASSLVQGAKNVQY
j_gene: TRBJ1-1; v_gene: TRBV12-3/TRBV12-4; CDR3aa: ASSLPRGMNTEAF
j_gene: TRBJ2-3; v_gene: TRBV7-3; CDR3aa: ASSLLAVGVDGGSSTDTQY
j_gene: TRBJ2-1; v_gene: TRBV2; CDR3aa: ASSGTSGVYNEQF
j_gene: TRBJ2-7; v_gene: TRBV6-1; CDR3aa: ASKGTGGIYEQY
j_gene: TRBJ2-1; v_gene: TRBV5-1; CDR3aa: ASSLGLAELYNEQF
j_gene: TRBJ2-3; v_gene: TRBV6-2/TRBV6-3; CDR3aa: ASSYRASGDTDTQY
j_gene: TRBJ2-7; v_gene: TRBV5-1; CDR3aa: ASSFGRFYEQY
j_gene: TRBJ1-1; v_gene: TRBV7-9; CDR3aa: ASSRRNTEAF
j_gene: TRBJ1-1; v_gene: TRBV6-1; CDR3aa: ASWGQGGLWAEAF
j_gene: TRBJ2-1; v_gene: TRBV12-5; CDR3aa: ASGPRGLAGVYNEQF
j_gene: TRBJ1-5; v_gene: TRBV6-1; CDR3aa: ASRLQGSNQPQH
j_gene: TRBJ2-1; v_gene: TRBV12-3/TRBV12-4; CDR3aa: ASRMPGQGGNEQF
j_gene: TRBJ2-5; v_gene: TRBV24-1; CDR3aa: ATSDGSQGSETQY
j_gene: TRBJ1-3; v_gene: TRBV6-1; CDR3aa: ASSEVSEFSGNTIY
j_gene: TRBJ1-1; v_gene: TRBV15; CDR3aa: ATSTVQGPNTEAF
j_gene: TRBJ1-5; v_gene: TRBV27; CDR3aa: ASSLGALQPQH